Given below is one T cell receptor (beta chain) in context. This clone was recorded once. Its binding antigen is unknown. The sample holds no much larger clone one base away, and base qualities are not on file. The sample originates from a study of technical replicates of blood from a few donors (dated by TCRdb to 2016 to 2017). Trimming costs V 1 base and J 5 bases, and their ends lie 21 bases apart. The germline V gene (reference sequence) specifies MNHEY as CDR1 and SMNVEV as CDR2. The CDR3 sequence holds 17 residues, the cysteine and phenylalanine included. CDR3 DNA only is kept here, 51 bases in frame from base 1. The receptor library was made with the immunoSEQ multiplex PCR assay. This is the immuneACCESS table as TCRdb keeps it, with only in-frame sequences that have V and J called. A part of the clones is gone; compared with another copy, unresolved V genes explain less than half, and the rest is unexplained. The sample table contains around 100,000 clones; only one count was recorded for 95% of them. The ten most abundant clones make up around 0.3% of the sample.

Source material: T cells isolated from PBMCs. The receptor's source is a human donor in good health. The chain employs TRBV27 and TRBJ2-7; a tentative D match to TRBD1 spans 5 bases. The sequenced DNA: TGTGCCAGCAGTTTATTTCCTACACCCCGCAGGGCCCACGAGCAGTACTTC. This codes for CASSLFPTPRRAHEQYF.